This T cell receptor beta chain is from a study of tumor-infiltrating lymphocytes in primary liver carcinoma. Co-extracting RNA and DNA was done with about 17-30 mg of unsorted bulk tissue as input. Surgery removed the patients' primary liver carcinoma. All tumor specimens exceeded 90% viable tumor cells. From approximately 0.5 ug of total RNA, TCR beta-specific cDNA was reverse-transcribed using a constant-region primer. Employing slightly modified ARM-PCR, three nested multiplex PCR rounds were run, and these gave rise to the TCR beta libraries. Rounds one and two of PCR, each of 10 cycles, were primed with TRBV1-TRBV30 forward primers and a C-beta reverse primer. TCRdb re-called the multiplex PCR reads with MiXCR, one entry per CDR3 protein. Among under 45,000 distinct CDR3 sequences, 73% were seen once, and the ten largest hold 15% to 20%. Findings and limits, study-wide: Tumors significantly exceeded blood in top-250-clone fraction (p = 0.039).

For this clonotype: Its antigen remains unidentified. As the CDR3 is not closed by the conserved phenylalanine or tryptophan, this likely results from a read error.

The CDR3 extends over 16 amino acids. From germline, CDR1 is PRHDT and CDR2 FYEKMQ (reference sequence). The sequence derives from a middle-aged man with primary liver carcinoma and hepatitis B virus infection. This sequence joins TRBV13 and TRBJ1-6; 7 nucleotides align to TRBD1. The sequenced sample was liver tumor tissue from sampling region 2. Subset defined: tumor region T2, inferior pole. CDR3 DNA: TGTACCAGCAGCTCACCCGGGGACAGAGGCGATTCACCCCTCCACATT. Translated: CTSSSPGDRGDSPLHI.